This T cell receptor beta chain was documented in a study of Graves' ophthalmopathy and Graves' hyperthyroidism. The wider study: There was a collection of peripheral blood at initial diagnosis, before any treatment.

V gave up 3 bases and J gave up 4 bases; unmatched junction bases: 7. Per the germline V gene, CDR1 is SGDLS and CDR2 is YYNGEE. This CDR3 has 15 amino acids. CDR3 regions of TCR beta were amplified from RNA transcripts. Second-round multiplex PCR came after a first-round RT-PCR that employed HTBI primers. TCRdb analysed the multiplex PCR reads with MiXCR anew, one entry per CDR3 protein. The data show 650,000 to 800,000 distinct CDR3 sequences, about 40% seen once. No donor had other autoimmune disease, uncontrolled infection, pregnancy or lactation. Study-level findings and limits: Researchers report that a 13-signature model separated ophthalmopathy from stable hyperthyroidism, posting about 90% sensitivity and roughly 80% specificity.

At least ten counts were recorded for this clonotype. Its target is not known. The J gene is TRBJ1-1, the V gene TRBV9; 9 nucleotides match TRBD1. What was sequenced was peripheral blood. The sequence was collected from an adult man with Graves' ophthalmopathy. CDR3 coding DNA: TGTGCCAGCAGCGGCCACAGGGGGCTGAGCACTGAAGCTTTCTTT. Residues: CASSGHRGLSTEAFF.